The next 15 T cell receptor beta chains were all read from a single sample in a study of OX40 agonist ivuxolimab in advanced cancers. TCRdb keeps only in-frame clones here, not all; method: immunoSEQ multiplex PCR. Of more than 35,000 clones in the sample, approximately 84% were seen once. The specimen was CD4+ or CD8+ T cells sorted from blood, collected in a trial of the OX40 agonist ivuxolimab. Receptors originate from an adult with an advanced solid tumor such as melanoma, head and neck, liver or kidney cancer.

The chain combines TRBV7-2 with TRBJ2-3; TRBD2 agrees at 11 bases. The germline V gene encodes CDR1 SGHTA and CDR2 FQGNSA. With 1 base clipped from V and 6 bases from J, the junction kept 12 bases outside the gene matches. This CDR3 region has 18 residues. DNA of the CDR3: TGTGCCAGCAGCTTAGATGGAGATCTAGCGGGAGGTTCCGATACGCAGTATTTT. Its protein is CASSLDGDLAGGSDTQYF.

This chain joins TRBV9 and TRBJ2-2; D gene unclear. The V gene's germline CDR1 is SGDLS and CDR2 YYNGEE. V shed 0 bases and J shed 0 bases, with 9 bases lying between them. This CDR3 is 16 amino acids long. CDR3 in amino acids: CASSVATDPNTGELFF. For the CDR3, the DNA is TGTGCCAGCAGCGTAGCGACGGACCCGAACACCGGGGAGCTGTTTTTT.

This rearrangement joins TRBV4-3 to TRBJ1-2, with 7 bases aligning to TRBD1. CDR3 length: 14 amino acids. Germline CDR1 LGHNA, CDR2 YSLEER. The trim removed 3 bases at V and 8 bases at J, leaving 9 bases unmatched. This CDR3 reads CASSQPGQALGYTF. CDR3 DNA: TGCGCCAGCAGCCAGCCCGGACAGGCCTTAGGCTACACCTTC.

Of note for this clone: This CDR3 is also generated by other DNA sequences in the sample. This chain uses TRBV19 with TRBJ1-1; 7 nucleotides agree with TRBD1. Germline-derived CDR1 and CDR2 are LNHDA and SQIVND (reference sequence). J was trimmed by 1 base and V by 6 bases; bases with no gene match: 2. This CDR3 has 13 amino acids. CDR3 DNA sequence: TGTGCCAGTAGCCGGACAGGGAACACTGAAGCTTTCTTT. Encoded protein: CASSRTGNTEAFF.

The gene calls are TRBV6-5 and TRBJ2-7; D possibly uses TRBD1 or TRBD2 (5 bases each). Germline CDR1 reads MNHEY; CDR2 reads SVGAGI. This CDR3 contains 15 residues. V dropped 2 bases and J dropped 0 bases, with 11 bases sitting between them. CDR3 protein: CASSYVGGSSYEQYF. The CDR3 DNA sequence: TGTGCCAGCAGTTACGTTGGGGGATCCTCCTACGAGCAGTACTTC.

V is TRBV5-1 and J is TRBJ2-1, with 9 bases lining up with TRBD2. Germline trimming cut 1 base from V and 16 bases from J; bases unmatched to any gene: 12. The V gene's germline CDR1 is SGHRS and CDR2 YFSETQ. The CDR3 runs 14 residues. DNA for the CDR3: TGCGCCAGCAGCTTGATCGGAGCGGGAGGACTGTATTTCTTC. It translates to CASSLIGAGGLYFF.

This sequence joins TRBV19 and TRBJ2-3; 10 bases are shared with TRBD2. V lost 7 bases and J lost 6; bases outside the gene matches: 7. CDR1 is LNHDA, CDR2 SQIVND, per germline (reference sequence). This CDR3 spans 14 amino acids. CDR3 nucleotide sequence: TGTGCCAGTACGGCTAGCGGGAGTCAGGATACGCAGTATTTT. The encoded protein is CASTASGSQDTQYF.

This chain uses TRBV19 with TRBJ1-1; D possibly corresponds to TRBD1 (6 bases). Deletions cut 3 bases from V and 6 bases from J, with 17 bases between. The CDR3 is 15 residues long. The germline V gene has CDR1 LNHDA and CDR2 SQIVND (reference sequence). CDR3 in DNA: TGTGCCAGTAGTATCACAGGGATCTATTTGTCTGAAGCTTTCTTT. Its translation: CASSITGIYLSEAFF. Combining the CDR3 with reference TRBV19 and TRBJ1-1 gives the whole variable domain DGGITQSPKYLFRKEGQNVTLSCEQNLNHDAMYWYRQDPGQGLRLIYYSQIVNDFQKGDIAEGYSVSREKKESFPLTVTSAQKNPTAFYLCASSITGIYLSEAFFGQGTRLTVV.

This clone has a single count. This rearrangement joins TRBV9 to TRBJ1-3, with 8 bases fitting TRBD1. CDR3 size: 14 residues. V was clipped by 3 bases and J by 4 bases; unmatched bases: 3. The germline CDR1 and CDR2 sequences are SGDLS and YYNGEE. CDR3 nucleotides: TGTGCCAGCAGCGCCCGGGACAGGGGAAACACCATATATTTT. Translated, it gives CASSARDRGNTIYF.

The chain joins TRBV11-2 to TRBJ2-7; 7 bases are a match to TRBD1. The germline CDR1 and CDR2 sequences are SGHAT and FQNNGV. The CDR3 totals 14 residues. Trimming took 5 bases from V and 7 from J; bases not matched to a gene: 11. The CDR3 DNA sequence: TGTGCCAGCAGCCCGATTGACAGGGAAGGGGAGCAGTACTTC. Translating gives CASSPIDREGEQYF.

This clone was seen more than once but under ten times. The gene calls are TRBV4-1 and TRBJ2-7; possible D gene TRBD2, 6 bases. This CDR3 is built from 15 residues. Deletions cut 1 base from V and 3 bases from J, with 13 bases between. CDR1 and CDR2 from the germline V gene are MGHRA and YSYEKL. This CDR3 is CASSQVTGVIYEQYF. The DNA of the CDR3 is TGCGCCAGCAGCCAAGTAACGGGAGTGATCTACGAGCAGTACTTC.

A single count supports this clone. This chain uses TRBV9 with TRBJ2-1; D remains unclear. The germline gives CDR1 SGDLS, CDR2 YYNGEE. The CDR3 has 15 amino acids. V dropped 0 bases and J dropped 0 bases, with 7 bases sitting between them. The DNA for the CDR3 is TGTGCCAGCAGCGTAGGGCGGACCTCCTACAATGAGCAGTTCTTC. It yields the protein CASSVGRTSYNEQFF.

This clone showed up just a few times. This chain connects TRBV7-9 to TRBJ1-1; D not resolved. The length of the CDR3 is 12 residues. CDR1 is SEHNR, CDR2 FQNEAQ, per germline (reference sequence). The V gene lost 5 bases and the J gene lost 7 bases, with 11 bases spanning the gap. Written as DNA, the CDR3 is TGTGCCAGCAGCCTACCCGGCATTGAAGCTTTCTTT. Translating it yields CASSLPGIEAFF.

V and J are TRBV6-6 and TRBJ2-3, with D tentatively TRBD1 (5 bases). CDR3 size: 15 residues. Germline V gene lookup returns CDR1 MNHNY and CDR2 SVGAGI (reference sequence). V gave up 2 bases and J gave up 2 bases, with 11 bases separating them. CDR3 in amino acids: CASSYGSGATDTQYF. In DNA form, the CDR3 reads TGTGCCAGCAGTTACGGTTCTGGGGCCACAGATACGCAGTATTTT.

This rearrangement joins TRBV6-5 to TRBJ1-4; weak D call: TRBD1 (5 bases). The germline gives CDR1 MNHEY, CDR2 SVGAGI. Trimming removed 4 bases at V and 0 bases at J, with 12 bases between. This CDR3 has 16 residues. For the CDR3, the DNA is TGTGCCAGCAGTTCCACCAGGGATGCAACTAATGAAAAACTGTTTTTT. Amino acid sequence: CASSSTRDATNEKLFF.